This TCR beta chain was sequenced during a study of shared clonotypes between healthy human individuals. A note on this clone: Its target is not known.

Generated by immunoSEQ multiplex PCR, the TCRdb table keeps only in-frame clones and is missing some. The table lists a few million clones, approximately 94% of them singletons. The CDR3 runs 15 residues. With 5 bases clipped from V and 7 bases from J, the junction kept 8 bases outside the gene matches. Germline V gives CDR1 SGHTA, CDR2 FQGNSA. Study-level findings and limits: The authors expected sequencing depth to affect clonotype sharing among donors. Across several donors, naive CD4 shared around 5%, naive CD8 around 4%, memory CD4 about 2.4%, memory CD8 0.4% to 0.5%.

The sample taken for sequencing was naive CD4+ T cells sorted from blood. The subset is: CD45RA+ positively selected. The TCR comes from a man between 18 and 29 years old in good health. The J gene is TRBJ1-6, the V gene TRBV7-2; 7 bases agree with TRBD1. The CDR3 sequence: CASSPAAGQNSPLHF. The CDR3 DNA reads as TGTGCCAGCAGCCCAGCCGCGGGACAGAATTCACCCCTCCACTTT.